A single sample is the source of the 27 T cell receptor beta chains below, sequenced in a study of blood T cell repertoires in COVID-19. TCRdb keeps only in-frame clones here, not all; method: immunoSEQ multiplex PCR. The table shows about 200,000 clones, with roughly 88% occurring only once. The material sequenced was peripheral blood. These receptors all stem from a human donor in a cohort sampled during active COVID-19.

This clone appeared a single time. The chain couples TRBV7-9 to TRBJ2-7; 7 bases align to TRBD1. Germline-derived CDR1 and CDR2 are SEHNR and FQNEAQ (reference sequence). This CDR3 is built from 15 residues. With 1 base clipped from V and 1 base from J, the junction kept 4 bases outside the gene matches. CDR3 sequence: CASSLEGGTSYEQYF. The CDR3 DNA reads TGTGCCAGCAGCTTAGAAGGGGGCACTTCCTACGAGCAGTACTTC.

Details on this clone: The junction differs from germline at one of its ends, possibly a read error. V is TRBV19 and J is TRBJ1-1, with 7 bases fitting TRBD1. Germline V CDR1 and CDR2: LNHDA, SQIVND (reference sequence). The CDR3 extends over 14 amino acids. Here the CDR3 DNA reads TGTGCCAGTAGGATAGGGGACAGGAACACTGAAGCTTTCTTT. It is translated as CASRIGDRNTEAFF. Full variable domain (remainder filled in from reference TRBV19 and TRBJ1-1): DGGITQSPKYLFRKEGQNVTLSCEQNLNHDAMYWYRQDPGQGLRLIYYSQIVNDFQKGDIAEGYSVSREKKESFPLTVTSAQKNPTAFYLCASRIGDRNTEAFFGQGTRLTVV.

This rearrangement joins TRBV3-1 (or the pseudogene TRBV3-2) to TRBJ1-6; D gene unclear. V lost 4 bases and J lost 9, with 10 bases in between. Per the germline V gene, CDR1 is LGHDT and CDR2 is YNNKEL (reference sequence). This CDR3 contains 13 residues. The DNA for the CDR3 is TGTGCCAGCAGCCCCGGTTGGAGTTCACCCCTCCACTTT. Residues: CASSPGWSSPLHF.

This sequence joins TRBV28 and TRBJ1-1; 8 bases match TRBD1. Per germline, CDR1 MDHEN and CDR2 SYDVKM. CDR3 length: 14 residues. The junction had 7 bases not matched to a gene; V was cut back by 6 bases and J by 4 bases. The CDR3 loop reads CASSGDRWGTEAFF. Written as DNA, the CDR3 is TGTGCCAGCAGCGGGGACAGGTGGGGCACTGAAGCTTTCTTT. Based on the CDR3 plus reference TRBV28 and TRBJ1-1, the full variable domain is DVKVTQSSRYLVKRTGEKVFLECVQDMDHENMFWYRQDPGLGLRLIYFSYDVKMKEKGDIPEGYSVSREKKERFSLILESASTNQTSMYLCASSGDRWGTEAFFGQGTRLTVV.

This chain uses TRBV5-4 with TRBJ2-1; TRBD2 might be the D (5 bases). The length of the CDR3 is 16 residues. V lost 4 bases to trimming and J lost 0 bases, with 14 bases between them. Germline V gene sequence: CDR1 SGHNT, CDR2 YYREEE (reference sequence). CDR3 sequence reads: CASSGWSGLSYNEQFF. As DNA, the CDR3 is TGTGCCAGCAGCGGGTGGAGCGGTCTCTCCTACAATGAGCAGTTCTTC.

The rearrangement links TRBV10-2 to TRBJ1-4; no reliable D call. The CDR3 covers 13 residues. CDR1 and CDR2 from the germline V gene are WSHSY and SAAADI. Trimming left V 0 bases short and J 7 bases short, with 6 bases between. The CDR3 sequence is CASSESGVEKLFF. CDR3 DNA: TGCGCCAGCAGTGAGTCCGGGGTTGAAAAACTGTTTTTT.

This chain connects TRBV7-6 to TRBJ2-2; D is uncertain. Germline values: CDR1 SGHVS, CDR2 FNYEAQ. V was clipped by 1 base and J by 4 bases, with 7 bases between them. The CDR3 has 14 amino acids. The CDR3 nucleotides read TGTGCCAGCAGCTTAGGGGCCGGCACCGGGGAGCTGTTTTTT. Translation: CASSLGAGTGELFF.

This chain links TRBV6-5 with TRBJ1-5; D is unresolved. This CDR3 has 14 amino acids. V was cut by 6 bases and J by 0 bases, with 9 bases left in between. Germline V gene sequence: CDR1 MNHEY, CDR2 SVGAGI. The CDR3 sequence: CASRPLVSNQPQHF. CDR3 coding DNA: TGTGCCAGCAGGCCACTGGTTAGCAATCAGCCCCAGCATTTT.

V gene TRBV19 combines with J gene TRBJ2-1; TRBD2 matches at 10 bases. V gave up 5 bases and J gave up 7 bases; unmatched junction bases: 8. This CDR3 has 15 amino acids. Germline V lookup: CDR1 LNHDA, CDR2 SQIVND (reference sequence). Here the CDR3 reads CASSLGLAAGNEQFF. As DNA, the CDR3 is TGTGCCAGTAGTCTAGGACTAGCGGCGGGGAATGAGCAGTTCTTC.

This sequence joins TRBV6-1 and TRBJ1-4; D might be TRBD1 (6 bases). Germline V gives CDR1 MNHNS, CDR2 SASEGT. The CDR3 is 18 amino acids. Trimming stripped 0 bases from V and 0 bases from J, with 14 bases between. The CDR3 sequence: CASSEAVPGHSTNEKLFF. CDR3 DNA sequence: TGTGCCAGCAGTGAAGCCGTCCCGGGACATTCAACTAATGAAAAACTGTTTTTT.

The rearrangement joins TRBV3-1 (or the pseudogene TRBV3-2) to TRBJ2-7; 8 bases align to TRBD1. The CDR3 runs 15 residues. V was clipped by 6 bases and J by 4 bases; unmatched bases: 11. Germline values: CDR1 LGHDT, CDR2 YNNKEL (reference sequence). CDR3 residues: CASSPRAGGGYEQYF. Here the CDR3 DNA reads TGTGCCAGCAGTCCCCGGGCAGGGGGCGGTTACGAGCAGTACTTC.

CDR3 region: CASSRTGEKEDTQYF. CDR3 nucleotides: TGCGCCAGCAGCCGGACAGGGGAGAAAGAAGATACGCAGTATTTT. The chain uses TRBV5-1 and TRBJ2-3; TRBD1 matches 9 bases. The V and J ends lost 4 bases and 5 bases, in that order; junction bases with no gene match: 8. This CDR3 has 15 amino acids. The germline V gene encodes CDR1 SGHRS and CDR2 YFSETQ.

CDR3 sequence: CASSLLRGEQYF. CDR3 bases: TGTGCCAGCAGCTTACTCAGGGGCGAGCAGTACTTC. The chain couples TRBV11-2 to TRBJ2-7; the D gene is possibly TRBD1 (6 bases). The CDR3 has 12 residues. Germline CDR1 reads SGHAT; CDR2 reads FQNNGV. V was cut by 2 bases and J by 6 bases, with 8 bases left in between. Based on the CDR3 plus reference TRBV11-2 and TRBJ2-7, the full variable domain is EAGVAQSPRYKIIEKRQSVAFWCNPISGHATLYWYQQILGQGPKLLIQFQNNGVVDDSQLPKDRFSAERLKGVDSTLKIQPAKLEDSAVYLCASSLLRGEQYFGPGTRLTVT.

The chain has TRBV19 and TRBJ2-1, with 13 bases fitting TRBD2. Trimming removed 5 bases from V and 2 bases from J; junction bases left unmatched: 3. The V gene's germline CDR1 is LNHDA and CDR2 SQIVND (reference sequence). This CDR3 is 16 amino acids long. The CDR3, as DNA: TGTGCCAGTAGTGGGACTAGCGGGACCGCCTACAATGAGCAGTTCTTC. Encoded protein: CASSGTSGTAYNEQFF.

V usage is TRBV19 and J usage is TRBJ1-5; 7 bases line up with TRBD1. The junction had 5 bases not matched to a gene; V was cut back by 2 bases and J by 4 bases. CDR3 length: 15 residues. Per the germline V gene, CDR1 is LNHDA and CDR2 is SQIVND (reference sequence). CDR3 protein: CASSIQKGANQPQHF. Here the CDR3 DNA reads TGTGCCAGTAGTATACAGAAGGGGGCGAATCAGCCCCAGCATTTT.

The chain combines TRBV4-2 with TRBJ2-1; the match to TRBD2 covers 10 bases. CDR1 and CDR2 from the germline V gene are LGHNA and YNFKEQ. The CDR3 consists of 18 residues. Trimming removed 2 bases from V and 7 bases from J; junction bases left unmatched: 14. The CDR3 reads CASSQKMATSGIMNEQFF. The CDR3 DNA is TGTGCCAGCAGCCAAAAGATGGCCACTAGCGGGATTATGAATGAGCAGTTCTTC.

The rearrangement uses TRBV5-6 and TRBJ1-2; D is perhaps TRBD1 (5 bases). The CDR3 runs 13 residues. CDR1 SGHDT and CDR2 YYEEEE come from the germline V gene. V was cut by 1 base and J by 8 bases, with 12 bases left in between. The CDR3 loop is CASSLRQIPGYTF. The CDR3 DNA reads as TGTGCCAGCAGCTTGAGACAGATTCCGGGCTACACCTTC. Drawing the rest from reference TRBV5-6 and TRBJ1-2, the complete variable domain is DAGVTQSPTHLIKTRGQQVTLRCSPKSGHDTVSWYQQALGQGPQFIFQYYEEEERQRGNFPDRFSGHQFPNYSSELNVNALLLGDSALYLCASSLRQIPGYTFGSGTRLTVV.

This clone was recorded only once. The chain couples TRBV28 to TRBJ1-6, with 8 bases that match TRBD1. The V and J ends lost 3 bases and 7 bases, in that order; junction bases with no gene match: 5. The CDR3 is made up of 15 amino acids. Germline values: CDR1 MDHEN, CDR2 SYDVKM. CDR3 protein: CASSFRRTGNSPLHF. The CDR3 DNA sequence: TGTGCCAGCAGTTTCCGCCGGACAGGGAATTCACCCCTCCACTTT.

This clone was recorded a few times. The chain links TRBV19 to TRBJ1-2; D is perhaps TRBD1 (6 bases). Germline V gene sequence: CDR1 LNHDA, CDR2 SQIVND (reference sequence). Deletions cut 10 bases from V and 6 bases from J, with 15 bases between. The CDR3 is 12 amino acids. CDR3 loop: CATGQLPNGYTF. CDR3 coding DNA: TGTGCCACCGGACAGCTCCCTAATGGCTACACCTTC. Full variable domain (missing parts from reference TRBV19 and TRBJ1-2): DGGITQSPKYLFRKEGQNVTLSCEQNLNHDAMYWYRQDPGQGLRLIYYSQIVNDFQKGDIAEGYSVSREKKESFPLTVTSAQKNPTAFYLCATGQLPNGYTFGSGTRLTVV.

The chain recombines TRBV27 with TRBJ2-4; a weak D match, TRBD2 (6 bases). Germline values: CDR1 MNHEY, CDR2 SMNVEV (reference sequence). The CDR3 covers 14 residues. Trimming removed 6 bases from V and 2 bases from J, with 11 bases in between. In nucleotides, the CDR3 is TGTGCCAGCAGACTGGAGGGGTCCAAAAACATTCAGTACTTC. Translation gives CASRLEGSKNIQYF.

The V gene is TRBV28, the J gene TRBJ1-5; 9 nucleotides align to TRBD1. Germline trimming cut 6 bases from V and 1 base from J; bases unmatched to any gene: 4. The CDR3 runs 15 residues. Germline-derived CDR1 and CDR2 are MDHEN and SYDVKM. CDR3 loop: CASRSQGASNQPQHF. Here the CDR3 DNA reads TGTGCCAGCAGGTCACAGGGGGCGAGCAATCAGCCCCAGCATTTT. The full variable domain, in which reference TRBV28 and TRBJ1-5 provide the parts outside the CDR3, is DVKVTQSSRYLVKRTGEKVFLECVQDMDHENMFWYRQDPGLGLRLIYFSYDVKMKEKGDIPEGYSVSREKKERFSLILESASTNQTSMYLCASRSQGASNQPQHFGDGTRLSIL.

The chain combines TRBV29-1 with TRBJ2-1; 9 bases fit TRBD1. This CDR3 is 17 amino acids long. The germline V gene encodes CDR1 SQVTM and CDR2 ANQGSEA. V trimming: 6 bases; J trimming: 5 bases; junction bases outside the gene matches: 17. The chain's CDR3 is CSVRDRVLSWGNNEQFF. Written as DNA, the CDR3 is TGCAGCGTCCGGGACAGGGTTTTGTCATGGGGGAACAATGAGCAGTTCTTC.

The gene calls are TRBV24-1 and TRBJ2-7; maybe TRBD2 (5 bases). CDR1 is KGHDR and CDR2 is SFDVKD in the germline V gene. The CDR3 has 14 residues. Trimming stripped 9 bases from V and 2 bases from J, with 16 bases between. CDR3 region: CATAGSLATYEQYF. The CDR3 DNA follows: TGTGCCACCGCGGGCTCCCTGGCGACCTACGAGCAGTACTTC.

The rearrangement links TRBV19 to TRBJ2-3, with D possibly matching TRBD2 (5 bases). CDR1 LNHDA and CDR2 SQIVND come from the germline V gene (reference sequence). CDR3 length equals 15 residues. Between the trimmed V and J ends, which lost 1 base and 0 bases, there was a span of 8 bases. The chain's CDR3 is CASSIGGSSTDTQYF. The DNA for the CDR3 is TGTGCCAGTAGTATAGGCGGGTCTAGCACAGATACGCAGTATTTT.

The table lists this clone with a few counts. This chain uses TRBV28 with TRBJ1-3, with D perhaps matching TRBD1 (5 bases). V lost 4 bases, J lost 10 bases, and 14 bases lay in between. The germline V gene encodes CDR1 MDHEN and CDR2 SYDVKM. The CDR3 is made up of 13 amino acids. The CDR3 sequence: CASSSPTASTIYF. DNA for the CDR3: TGTGCCAGCAGTTCCCCGACAGCTTCAACCATATATTTT.

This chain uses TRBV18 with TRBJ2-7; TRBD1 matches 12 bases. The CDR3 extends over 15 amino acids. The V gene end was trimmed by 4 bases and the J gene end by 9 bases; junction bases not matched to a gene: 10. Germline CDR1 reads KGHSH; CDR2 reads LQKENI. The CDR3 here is CASSRSGQGAPRQYF. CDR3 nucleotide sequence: TGTGCCAGCTCACGGTCGGGACAGGGGGCCCCCCGGCAGTACTTC. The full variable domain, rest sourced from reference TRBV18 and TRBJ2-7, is NAGVMQNPRHLVRRRGQEARLRCSPMKGHSHVYWYRQLPEEGLKFMVYLQKENIIDESGMPKERFSAEFPKEGPSILRIQQVVRGDSAAYFCASSRSGQGAPRQYFGPGTRLTVT.

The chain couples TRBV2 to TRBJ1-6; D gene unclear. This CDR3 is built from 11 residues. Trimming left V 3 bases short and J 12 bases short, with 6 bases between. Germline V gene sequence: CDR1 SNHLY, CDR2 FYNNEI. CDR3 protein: CASSEREPLHF. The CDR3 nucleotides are TGTGCCAGCAGTGAGAGGGAACCCCTCCACTTT.